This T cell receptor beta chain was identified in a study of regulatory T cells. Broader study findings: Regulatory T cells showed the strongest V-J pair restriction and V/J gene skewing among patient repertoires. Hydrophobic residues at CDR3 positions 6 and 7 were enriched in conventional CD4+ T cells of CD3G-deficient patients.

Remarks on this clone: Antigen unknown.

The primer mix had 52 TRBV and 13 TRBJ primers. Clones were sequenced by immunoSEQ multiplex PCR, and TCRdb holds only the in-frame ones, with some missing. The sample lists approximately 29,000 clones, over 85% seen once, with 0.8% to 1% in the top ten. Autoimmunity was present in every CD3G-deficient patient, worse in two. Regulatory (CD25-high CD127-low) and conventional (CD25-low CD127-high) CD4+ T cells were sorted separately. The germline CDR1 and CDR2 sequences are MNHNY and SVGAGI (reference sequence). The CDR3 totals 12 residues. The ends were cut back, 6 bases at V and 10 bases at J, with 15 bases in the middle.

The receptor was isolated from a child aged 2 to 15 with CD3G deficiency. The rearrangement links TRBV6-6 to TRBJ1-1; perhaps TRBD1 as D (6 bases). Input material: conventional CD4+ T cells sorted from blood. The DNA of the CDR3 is TGTGCCAGCAGCCTGGGACACGGTCGAGCTTTCTTT. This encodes CASSLGHGRAFF.